A single sample gave rise to the 10 T cell receptor beta chains below, sequenced in a study of T cell changes during pregnancy in multiple sclerosis. This table comes from immunoSEQ multiplex PCR, and its TCRdb copy is limited to in-frame clones, with some not included. The table records around 67,000 clones, approximately 87% of them present only once. The sample in question was peripheral blood, obtained after pregnancy. The source is a female donor in good health, enrolled as a control in a pregnancy study.

The chain uses TRBV5-6 and TRBJ1-2; perhaps TRBD1 as D (5 bases). This CDR3 comprises 14 residues. The V end was cut by 4 bases, the J end by 2 bases, with 12 bases between. The V gene's germline CDR1 is SGHDT and CDR2 YYEEEE. The CDR3 sequence is CASSADSGNYGYTF. The CDR3 DNA reads as TGTGCCAGCAGCGCCGACAGTGGAAACTATGGCTACACCTTC.

J is TRBJ2-2 and V is TRBV27, with 7 bases that match TRBD1. The CDR3 has 14 amino acids. CDR1 is MNHEY, CDR2 SMNVEV, per germline (reference sequence). With 2 bases clipped from V and 4 bases from J, the junction kept 1 base outside the gene matches. CDR3 region: CASSLAGGTGELFF. The CDR3, as DNA: TGTGCCAGCAGTTTAGCAGGGGGCACCGGGGAGCTGTTTTTT.

The chain employs TRBV7-2 and TRBJ1-2, with D maybe TRBD1 (5 bases). The CDR3 spans 14 residues. Germline V CDR1 and CDR2: SGHTA, FQGNSA. The V and J ends lost 4 bases and 8 bases respectively, with 17 bases between them. CDR3 region: CASSSGPTESGYTF. The CDR3 bases are TGTGCCAGCAGCTCCGGACCGACAGAGAGCGGCTACACCTTC.

V is TRBV5-6 and J is TRBJ2-3; 13 bases are a match to TRBD2. Trimming at V came to 5 bases and at J to 4 bases, leaving 4 bases not matched to a gene. Germline V gene sequence: CDR1 SGHDT, CDR2 YYEEEE. The length of the CDR3 is 15 residues. CDR3: CASSGLAGAADTQYF. The CDR3 DNA is TGTGCCAGCAGTGGACTAGCGGGGGCCGCAGATACGCAGTATTTT.

The rearrangement links TRBV30 to TRBJ1-1; D call uncertain. The V gene lost 3 bases and the J gene lost 5 bases, with 10 bases spanning the gap. This CDR3 has 12 residues. Germline V gives CDR1 GTSNPN, CDR2 SVGIG (reference sequence). The CDR3 is CAWSASRTEAFF. The CDR3 bases are TGTGCCTGGAGCGCTAGCCGGACTGAAGCTTTCTTT. The variable domain in full, with the rest retrieved from reference TRBV30 and TRBJ1-1, is SQTIHQWPATLVQPVGSPLSLECTVEGTSNPNLYWYRQAAGRGLQLLFYSVGIGQISSEVPQNLSASRPQDRQFILSSKKLLLSDSGFYLCAWSASRTEAFFGQGTRLTVV.

J is TRBJ1-1 and V is TRBV7-9, with D uncertain. CDR3 length equals 16 residues. Germline CDR1 reads SEHNR; CDR2 reads FQNEAQ (reference sequence). Trimming pared 5 bases from V and 0 bases from J, leaving 16 bases between. The CDR3 reads CASSIGETTMNTEAFF. The CDR3 coding sequence is TGTGCCAGCAGCATCGGGGAAACTACGATGAACACTGAAGCTTTCTTT.

The chain combines TRBV18 with TRBJ2-1; 13 nucleotides align to TRBD2. V trimming: 3 bases; J trimming: 7 bases; junction bases outside the gene matches: 3. The CDR3 runs to 15 residues. Germline V gene data show CDR1 as KGHSH and CDR2 as LQKENI. DNA of the CDR3: TGTGCCAGCTCACCGGGACTAGCGGGAAGGAATGAGCAGTTCTTC. It is translated as CASSPGLAGRNEQFF.

This chain joins TRBV6-5 and TRBJ1-1; no firm D call. V dropped 0 bases and J dropped 0 bases, with 8 bases sitting between them. Germline values: CDR1 MNHEY, CDR2 SVGAGI. The CDR3 totals 15 residues. This CDR3 reads CASSYSAGLNTEAFF. DNA for the CDR3: TGTGCCAGCAGTTACTCGGCAGGCCTGAACACTGAAGCTTTCTTT.

The chain uses TRBV7-8 and TRBJ2-7; TRBD2 agrees at 7 bases. Germline CDR1 is SGHVS and CDR2 is FQNEAQ. V was pared by 4 bases and J by 4 bases, with 7 bases of the junction left unmatched. The CDR3 extends over 14 amino acids. CDR3: CASSWEGSLYEQYF. The CDR3 DNA reads as TGTGCCAGCAGCTGGGAGGGCTCCCTATACGAGCAGTACTTC.

This chain connects TRBV6-4 to TRBJ2-7; 9 bases map to TRBD2. Germline values: CDR1 MRHNA, CDR2 SNTAGT. The ends lost 6 bases at V and 9 bases at J; junction bases unmatched: 18. CDR3 length equals 16 residues. The CDR3, as DNA: TGTGCCAGCAGCCCTGTTAGCGGGAGAACACCCCTCGGGCAGTACTTC. Translated: CASSPVSGRTPLGQYF.